The 9 T cell receptor beta chains listed next were all sequenced from one sample in a study of Tregs in tolerant kidney transplant recipients. Recipient PBMCs carried a CFSE label and met irradiated graft donor PBMCs for roughly six days before FACS sorting. The method was immunoSEQ multiplex PCR; TCRdb's version includes in-frame clones alone and lacks a portion of them. The sample consists of 15,000 to 17,000 clones, over 40% of them appearing once. The antigens of these receptors remain unknown. This specimen was CD4+ T cells from blood cultured with allogeneic cells, taken before the transplant. The receptors here all came from a human patient who received a combined kidney and bone marrow transplant.

J is TRBJ1-2 and V is TRBV4-1; 9 nucleotides agree with TRBD1. Germline assignment: CDR1 MGHRA and CDR2 YSYEKL. V gave up 5 bases and J gave up 0 bases; unmatched junction bases: 13. This CDR3 has 18 amino acids. CDR3: CASSSPRDRAYSNYGYTF. The DNA of the CDR3 is TGCGCCAGCAGCTCTCCTCGGGACAGGGCCTATTCTAACTATGGCTACACCTTC.

The V gene is TRBV6-6, the J gene TRBJ1-1; TRBD1 matches 9 bases. Germline V gives CDR1 MNHNY, CDR2 SVGAGI (reference sequence). Trimming cost V 6 bases and J 10 bases; bases outside gene matches: 9. The CDR3 has 13 residues. CDR3 region: CASRSGQGRSAFF. The DNA of the CDR3 is TGTGCCAGCAGATCTGGACAGGGGAGATCAGCTTTCTTT.

The rearrangement joins TRBV7-9 to TRBJ2-5, with D tentatively TRBD2 (7 bases). From germline, CDR1 is SEHNR and CDR2 FQNEAQ (reference sequence). The CDR3 is 17 residues long. V gave up 1 base and J gave up 2 bases, with 17 bases separating them. The CDR3 coding sequence is TGTGCCAGCAGCTTAGGGCGGGGGCGGGTCTCACAAGAGACCCAGTACTTC. Protein: CASSLGRGRVSQETQYF.

J is TRBJ2-5 and V is TRBV7-7, with a weak D call TRBD2 (5 bases). The germline CDR1 and CDR2 sequences are SSHAT and FNYEAQ (reference sequence). The CDR3 spans 15 residues. The V end lost 2 bases, the J end lost 4 bases, and 14 bases lay between the germline ends. Written as DNA, the CDR3 is TGTGCCAGCAGCTTAAATCCAGCTCGGGGAGAGACCCAGTACTTC. Protein sequence: CASSLNPARGETQYF.

The chain employs TRBV9 and TRBJ2-7, with TRBD1 matching 9 bases. The CDR3 covers 15 residues. V trimming: 2 bases; J trimming: 0 bases; junction bases outside the gene matches: 3. Germline CDR1 is SGDLS and CDR2 is YYNGEE. CDR3: CASSVGQGPSYEQYF. CDR3 bases: TGTGCCAGCAGCGTCGGACAGGGGCCCTCCTACGAGCAGTACTTC.

The V call is TRBV5-5, the J call TRBJ2-1, with D possibly TRBD2 on 5 matching bases. V lost 4 bases, J lost 7 bases, and 6 bases lay in between. Germline-derived CDR1 and CDR2 are SGHKS and YYEKEE (reference sequence). CDR3 size: 11 residues. The CDR3 protein is CASSRENEQFF. The CDR3 bases are TGTGCCAGCAGCCGGGAAAATGAGCAGTTCTTC.

The V and J genes are TRBV6-6 and TRBJ2-6; TRBD1 aligns across 8 bases. V trimming: 5 bases; J trimming: 1 base; junction bases outside the gene matches: 4. Germline loops: CDR1 MNHNY, CDR2 SVGAGI (reference sequence). This CDR3 has 16 residues. The CDR3 sequence is CASSVHRGSGANVLTF. The CDR3 DNA reads as TGTGCCAGCAGTGTGCACAGGGGGTCTGGGGCCAACGTCCTGACTTTC.

This clone was seen a few times. V is TRBV7-3 and J is TRBJ1-4; 7 bases agree with TRBD1. The CDR3 contains 15 residues. The V and J ends lost 5 bases and 4 bases, in that order; junction bases with no gene match: 7. Germline CDR1 is SGHTA and CDR2 is FQGTGA. CDR3 amino acids: CASSRQGGHNEKLFF. The CDR3 DNA follows: TGTGCCAGCAGCCGACAGGGTGGGCATAATGAAAAACTGTTTTTT.

The DNA for the CDR3 is TGTGCCAGCAGCCACAGGGGACTAGGGAGGGGAGAGCAGTACTTC. As protein: CASSHRGLGRGEQYF. V and J are TRBV6-6 and TRBJ2-7; the D gene is possibly TRBD2 (8 bases). The CDR3 is 15 residues long. The V end lost 6 bases, the J end lost 7 bases, and 22 bases lay between the germline ends. Germline V gene lookup returns CDR1 MNHNY and CDR2 SVGAGI (reference sequence).